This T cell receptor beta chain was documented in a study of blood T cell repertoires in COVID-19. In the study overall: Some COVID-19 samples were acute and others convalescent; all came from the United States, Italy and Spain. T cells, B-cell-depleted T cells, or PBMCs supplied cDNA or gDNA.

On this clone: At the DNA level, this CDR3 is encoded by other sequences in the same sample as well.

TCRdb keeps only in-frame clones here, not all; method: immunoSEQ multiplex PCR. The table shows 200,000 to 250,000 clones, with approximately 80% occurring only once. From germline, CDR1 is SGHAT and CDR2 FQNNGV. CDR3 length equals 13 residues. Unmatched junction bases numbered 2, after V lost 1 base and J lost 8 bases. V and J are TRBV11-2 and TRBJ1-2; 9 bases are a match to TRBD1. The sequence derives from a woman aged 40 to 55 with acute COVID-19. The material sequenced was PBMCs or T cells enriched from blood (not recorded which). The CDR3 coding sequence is TGTGCCAGCAGCTTAGCCGGGACAGGGGGCTACACCTTC. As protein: CASSLAGTGGYTF.